This T cell receptor (beta chain) is drawn from a study of blood T cells in healthy people across ages. Findings and limits, study-wide: Without sorted subsets, naive and antigen-experienced compartments could not be conclusively compared. Nothing was known about donor CMV status, and this possibly confounded expanded clonotype changes. Per million T cells, TCR beta diversity dropped roughly linearly as age increased.

A second PCR, run for 7 to 11 cycles, used a sample-barcoded 5' primer plus a J-beta primer mix. MiXCR was run by TCRdb on the 5' RACE reads, yielding one entry per CDR3 protein. The profile shows roughly 1,300,000 distinct CDR3 sequences, roughly 60% of them singletons. Healthy individuals of Caucasian origin from Russia, aged roughly 6 to 100, served as donors. In the case of this clonotype: Its target is unknown.

The V gene's germline CDR1 is SGDLS and CDR2 YYNGEE. The CDR3 has 13 residues. Trimming took off 4 bases at V and 6 bases at J, with 13 bases between the two ends. The gene calls are TRBV9 and TRBJ1-2; no clear D. Sequencing was performed on blood. This receptor was taken from a young man in good health. The CDR3 loop is CASSTGTNDGYTF. As DNA, the CDR3 is TGTGCCAGCAGCACGGGTACCAACGATGGCTACACCTTC.